The 22 T cell receptor beta chains below were found in one sample sequenced in a study of vaccination and CD4 T cells after COVID-19. Their cognate antigens are unknown. As to time point: late sampling 161 to 241 days after vaccination in a few convalescent patients. Indicated treatment: approximately 9-day PBMC culture with coronavirus spike peptide pools or control peptides (ViraFEST assay). An Oncomine TCR Beta short-read assay was used to sequence the DNA from cultured CD4+ T cells. One entry per CDR3 protein results from TCRdb running MiXCR on the PCR reads. This table holds about 26,000 distinct CDR3 sequences, 36% found once. Sequenced material: CD4+ T cells from blood, cultured in vitro, taken about 7 months after SARS-CoV-2 vaccination. The receptor set was obtained from a human donor who had recovered from COVID-19.

The J gene is TRBJ2-7, the V gene TRBV5-4; TRBD1 matches at 8 bases. The CDR3 sequence is 15 residues long. Looked up from germline, CDR1 is SGHNT and CDR2 is YYREEE (reference sequence). V dropped 4 bases and J dropped 6; count of bases not matched to a gene: 12. This CDR3 is CASSQMGRGQGEQYF. DNA for the CDR3: TGTGCCAGCAGCCAGATGGGCAGGGGGCAAGGCGAGCAGTACTTC.

This clonotype has a handful of counts. The chain combines TRBV28 with TRBJ2-2, with D unresolved. The V gene's germline CDR1 is MDHEN and CDR2 SYDVKM. This CDR3 comprises 14 residues. V was cut by 5 bases and J by 6 bases, with 13 bases left in between. The CDR3 DNA reads TGTGCCAGCAGTAAGGGTAATCGAGCCGGGGAGCTGTTTTTT. Protein: CASSKGNRAGELFF.

V usage is TRBV29-1 and J usage is TRBJ2-5, with TRBD2 matching 10 bases. The CDR3 length is 15 residues. Germline V gene sequence: CDR1 SQVTM, CDR2 ANQGSEA. V shed 3 bases and J 0 bases; nucleotides not matched to a gene: 4. CDR3 in DNA: TGCAGCGTTGATCGAGCGGGAGGGCACCAAGAGACCCAGTACTTC. It translates to CSVDRAGGHQETQYF.

The rearrangement links TRBV20-1 to TRBJ1-2; D is uncertain. The CDR3 is 12 residues long. CDR1 and CDR2 (germline): DFQATT, SNEGSKA (reference sequence). The V end lost 5 bases, the J end lost 5 bases, and 12 bases lay between the germline ends. The CDR3 DNA reads TGCAGTGCTCAAACCGGGAGGTATGGCTACACCTTC. Translation: CSAQTGRYGYTF.

This clonotype turned up a few times. This chain joins TRBV19 and TRBJ1-1; a possible D gene is TRBD1 (5 bases). This CDR3 contains 15 residues. Trimming pared 5 bases from V and 3 bases from J, leaving 16 bases between. Germline-derived CDR1 and CDR2 are LNHDA and SQIVND (reference sequence). The CDR3 spells CASSLAGTGDTEAFF. In DNA, the CDR3 is TGTGCCAGTAGTCTCGCCGGGACGGGGGACACTGAAGCTTTCTTT.

This clonotype was found a few times. V and J are TRBV12-3 or TRBV12-4 and TRBJ2-5, with D hard to call. The CDR3 is 11 residues long. V was pared by 3 bases and J by 5 bases, with 4 bases between. CDR3 amino acids: CASSFTETQYF. Here the CDR3 DNA reads TGTGCCAGCAGTTTCACGGAGACCCAGTACTTC.

The chain recombines TRBV14 with TRBJ2-5; TRBD2 agrees at 7 bases. The CDR3 is 14 residues long. Germline values: CDR1 SGHDN, CDR2 FVKESK. Trimming at V came to 4 bases and at J to 7 bases, leaving 9 bases not matched to a gene. This CDR3 reads CASSPAAGVGTQYF. DNA of the CDR3: TGTGCCAGCAGCCCTGCCGCGGGGGTCGGGACCCAGTACTTC.

This chain links TRBV20-1 with TRBJ2-7, with 12 bases identical to TRBD2. Germline V lookup: CDR1 DFQATT, CDR2 SNEGSKA (reference sequence). Trimming cost V 3 bases and J 1 base; bases outside gene matches: 7. There are 16 residues in the CDR3. CDR3 coding DNA: TGCAGTGCTAGGGAACCGGGACTAGCGGGTTCCTACGAGCAGTACTTC. This translates into CSAREPGLAGSYEQYF.

The chain carries TRBV24-1 and TRBJ2-1, with 7 bases aligning to TRBD1. V gave up 4 bases and J gave up 10 bases; unmatched junction bases: 9. Germline CDR1 KGHDR, CDR2 SFDVKD. The CDR3 spans 14 residues. In nucleotides, the CDR3 is TGTGCCACCAGTGACAACAGGGGTTCAGGGGAGCAGTTCTTC. Residues: CATSDNRGSGEQFF.

The chain carries TRBV7-3 and TRBJ2-1; the match to TRBD1 covers 9 bases. Germline V gives CDR1 SGHTA, CDR2 FQGTGA. The CDR3 length is 13 residues. With V trimmed by 5 bases and J by 7 bases, 3 bases remained unmatched. The CDR3 coding sequence is TGTGCCAGCAGCCGGGACAGGGCTAATGAGCAGTTCTTC. Protein product: CASSRDRANEQFF.

The J gene is TRBJ1-1, the V gene TRBV29-1; 8 positions agree with TRBD1. V was clipped by 6 bases and J by 5 bases; unmatched bases: 11. In germline, CDR1 is SQVTM, CDR2 ANQGSEA. This CDR3 is built from 14 residues. The DNA for the CDR3 is TGCAGCGTGGGGGACGTCCGACAGGGGACTGAAGCTTTCTTT. Residues: CSVGDVRQGTEAFF.

V and J are TRBV6-1 and TRBJ1-2; weak D call: TRBD1 (6 bases). The CDR3 extends over 16 amino acids. V shed 4 bases and J shed 0 bases, with 15 bases lying between them. Germline V gives CDR1 MNHNS, CDR2 SASEGT. CDR3 sequence (DNA): TGTGCCAGCAGTGGAACTGGGACAAGAGCTAACTATGGCTACACCTTC. As protein: CASSGTGTRANYGYTF.

This clonotype was detected only a few times. This chain joins TRBV7-9 and TRBJ2-1; D is tentatively TRBD1 or TRBD2 (5 bases each). CDR1 and CDR2 from the germline V gene are SEHNR and FQNEAQ (reference sequence). The CDR3 spans 12 residues. Trimming left V 6 bases short and J 10 bases short, with 13 bases between. The CDR3 DNA sequence: TGTGCCAGCAGTTGGGGACGCGGCGAGCAGTTCTTC. Protein sequence: CASSWGRGEQFF. Full variable domain (outside the CDR3, taken from reference TRBV7-9 and TRBJ2-1): DTGVSQNPRHKITKRGQNVTFRCDPISEHNRLYWYRQTLGQGPEFLTYFQNEAQLEKSRLLSDRFSAERPKGSFSTLEIQRTEQGDSAMYLCASSWGRGEQFFGPGTRLTVL.

The gene calls are TRBV10-3 and TRBJ1-2; possible D gene TRBD1, 6 bases. The V and J ends lost 7 bases and 7 bases respectively, with 19 bases between them. The CDR3 length is 14 residues. Germline V gives CDR1 ENHRY, CDR2 SYGVKD. CDR3 nucleotides: TGTGCCATCACAGGGACAAAGAGTCCCAGTGGCTACACCTTC. Translated, it gives CAITGTKSPSGYTF.

This clonotype was seen a handful of times. The chain links TRBV7-6 to TRBJ1-1; a possible D gene is TRBD1 (5 bases). Germline values: CDR1 SGHVS, CDR2 FNYEAQ. The V and J ends lost 4 bases and 1 base respectively, with 7 bases between them. The CDR3 sequence is 13 residues long. CDR3 DNA sequence: TGTGCCAGCAGCTCGGGACCGAACACTGAAGCTTTCTTT. Translation gives CASSSGPNTEAFF.

The chain employs TRBV7-9 and TRBJ2-3; D may be TRBD2 (5 bases). V was trimmed by 5 bases and J by 6 bases, leaving 9 bases between them. The CDR3 is made up of 12 amino acids. CDR1 SEHNR and CDR2 FQNEAQ come from the germline V gene (reference sequence). Here the CDR3 reads CASSTTGDTQYF. The CDR3 DNA is TGTGCCAGCAGCACAACGGGGGATACGCAGTATTTT.

The rearrangement joins TRBV27 to TRBJ2-5; 8 bases are a match to TRBD2. Germline V gene sequence: CDR1 MNHEY, CDR2 SMNVEV (reference sequence). This CDR3 has 14 residues. The V segment lost 6 bases and the J segment 5 bases; nucleotides outside the gene matches: 8. CDR3 nucleotide sequence: TGTGCCAGCAGATCCCGGGGGGGCTGGGAGACCCAGTACTTC. Translated, it gives CASRSRGGWETQYF.

Only a few counts were recorded for this clonotype. The CDR3 region is CASSLVGNTIYF. The CDR3 DNA is TGTGCCAGCAGCTTAGTTGGAAACACCATATATTTT. The chain recombines TRBV7-2 with TRBJ1-3, with D unclear. This CDR3 has 12 residues. Looked up from germline, CDR1 is SGHTA and CDR2 is FQGNSA. V dropped 1 base and J dropped 3 bases, with 1 base sitting between them.

The chain links TRBV6-5 to TRBJ2-1; TRBD2 aligns across 15 bases. Germline V gene data show CDR1 as MNHEY and CDR2 as SVGAGI. The CDR3 runs to 15 residues. The V and J ends lost 0 bases and 14 bases, in that order; junction bases with no gene match: 5. CDR3: CASSYSGTSGRIEFF. The DNA of the CDR3 is TGTGCCAGCAGTTACTCAGGGACTAGCGGGAGGATCGAGTTCTTC.

This clonotype has only a few counts. The chain employs TRBV20-1 and TRBJ2-1; 7 nucleotides match TRBD1. CDR1 and CDR2 from the germline V gene are DFQATT and SNEGSKA (reference sequence). This CDR3 has 14 residues. Trimming took 6 bases from V and 6 from J; bases not matched to a gene: 11. The CDR3 protein is CSAGGLARGNEQFF. CDR3 nucleotides: TGCAGTGCAGGGGGCTTAGCCCGGGGCAATGAGCAGTTCTTC.

This clonotype was observed a few times. The chain uses TRBV7-8 and TRBJ2-5; 11 nucleotides match TRBD2. With V trimmed by 4 bases and J by 10 bases, 14 bases remained unmatched. The CDR3 spans 16 residues. From germline, CDR1 is SGHVS and CDR2 FQNEAQ. CDR3 in DNA: TGTGCCAGCAGCTCTCGTGGGACTAGCGGAAAAAGGCACCAGTACTTC. It translates to CASSSRGTSGKRHQYF.

This clonotype was detected a few times. The V and J genes are TRBV19 and TRBJ2-2, with a possible D match to TRBD2 (5 bases). Trimming shortened V by 5 bases and J by 6 bases, and 16 bases separated the two germline ends. CDR1 LNHDA and CDR2 SQIVND come from the germline V gene (reference sequence). CDR3 length: 15 residues. Here the CDR3 DNA reads TGTGCCAGTAGTTCCGGAAATCGGGGAGCCGGGGAGCTGTTTTTT. It specifies CASSSGNRGAGELFF.